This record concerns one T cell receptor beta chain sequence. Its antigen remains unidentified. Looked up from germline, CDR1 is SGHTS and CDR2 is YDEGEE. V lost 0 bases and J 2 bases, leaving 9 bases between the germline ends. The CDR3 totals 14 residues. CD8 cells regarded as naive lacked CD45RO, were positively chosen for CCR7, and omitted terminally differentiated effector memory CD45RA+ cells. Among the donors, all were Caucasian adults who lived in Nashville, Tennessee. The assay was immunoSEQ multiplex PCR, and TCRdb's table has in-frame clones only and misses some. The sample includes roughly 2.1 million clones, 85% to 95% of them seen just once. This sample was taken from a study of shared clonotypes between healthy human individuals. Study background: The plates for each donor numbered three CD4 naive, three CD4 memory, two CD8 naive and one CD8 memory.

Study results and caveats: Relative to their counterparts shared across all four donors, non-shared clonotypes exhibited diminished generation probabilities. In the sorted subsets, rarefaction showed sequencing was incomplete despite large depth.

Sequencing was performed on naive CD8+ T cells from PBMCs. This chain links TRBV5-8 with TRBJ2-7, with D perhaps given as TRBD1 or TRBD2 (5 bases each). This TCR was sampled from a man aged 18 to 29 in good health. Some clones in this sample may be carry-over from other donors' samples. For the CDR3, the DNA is TGTGCCAGCAGCTTGGGTGGGACGCCCTACGAGCAGTACTTC. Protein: CASSLGGTPYEQYF.